This entry concerns a single T cell receptor (beta chain). The study drew participants aged about 18 to 89 years from some 24 US areas. Two negative PCRs, clearance, or symptom resolution characterized the recovered Cohort 3 donors. Germline V gene sequence: CDR1 ENHRY, CDR2 SYGVKD. The CDR3 spans 12 residues. Trimming took 2 bases from V and 8 from J, leaving 9 bases between them. Authors' processing steps: Reference gene primers were amplified, and this amplification served to estimate nucleated cell counts. The protocol was immunoSEQ multiplex PCR, while the TCRdb copy is restricted to in-frame clones and leaves out a portion. From that table come the V and J calls and clone size; the DNA was used to work out D and trimming. Among about 260,000 clones listed, 80% to 90% were seen once. The sample originates from a study of blood T cell repertoires in COVID-19. About the research overall: PBMCs, B-cell-depleted T cells, or T cells were the source of the cDNA or gDNA that made up the material.

This receptor was identified in a woman aged 18-35 years who had recovered from COVID-19. Sequencing was performed on PBMCs or T cells enriched from blood (not recorded which). The V call is TRBV10-3, the J call TRBJ1-1; no firm D call. DNA for the CDR3: TGTGCCATCAGTGAGGGCAGGTTGGAAGCTTTCTTT. Residues: CAISEGRLEAFF.